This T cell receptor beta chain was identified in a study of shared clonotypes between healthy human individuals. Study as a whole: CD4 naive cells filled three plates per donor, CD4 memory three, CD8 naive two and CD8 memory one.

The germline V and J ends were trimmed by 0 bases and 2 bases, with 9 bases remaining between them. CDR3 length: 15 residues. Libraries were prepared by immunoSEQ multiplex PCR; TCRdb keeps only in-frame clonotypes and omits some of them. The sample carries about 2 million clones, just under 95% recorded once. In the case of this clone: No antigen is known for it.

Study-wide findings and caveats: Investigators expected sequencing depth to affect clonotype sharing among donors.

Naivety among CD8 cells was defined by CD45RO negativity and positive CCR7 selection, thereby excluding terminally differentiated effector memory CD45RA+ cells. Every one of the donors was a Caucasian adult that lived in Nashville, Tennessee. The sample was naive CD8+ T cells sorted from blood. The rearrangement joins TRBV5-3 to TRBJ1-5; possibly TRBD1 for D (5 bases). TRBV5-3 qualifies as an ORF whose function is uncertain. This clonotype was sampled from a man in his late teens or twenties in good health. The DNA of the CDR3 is TGTGCCAGAAGCTTGGTCGTGGGGGGCAATCAGCCCCAGCATTTT. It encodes CARSLVVGGNQPQHF.